This T cell receptor beta chain was found in a study of cytomegalovirus exposure and HLA in healthy donors. Study-level background: Within the Caucasian-associated ancestry cluster were roughly 79% of the roughly 400 genotyped donors.

The PCR had 60 Vbeta and 13 Jbeta primers. Sequencing was performed with immunoSEQ multiplex PCR; in TCRdb, only in-frame clones are kept and a portion is missing. This table has over 150,000 clones, approximately 78% appearing once. A remark on this clone: No antigen is known for it.

V gave up 2 bases and J gave up 4 bases; unmatched junction bases: 4. This CDR3 has 14 residues. Germline V CDR1 and CDR2: SGHRS, YFSETQ. The study, taken as a whole, reports: There were a few CMV-associated chains whose specificity for CMV antigens was confirmed in vitro.

The source material was PBMCs. The rearrangement uses TRBV5-1 and TRBJ2-5, with 8 positions matching TRBD1. This TCR was recovered from a woman aged 50 to 60 in good health and CMV-seropositive. CDR3 loop: CASSLTGGRETQYF. The CDR3 region has the DNA TGCGCCAGCAGCTTAACAGGGGGAAGAGAGACCCAGTACTTC.